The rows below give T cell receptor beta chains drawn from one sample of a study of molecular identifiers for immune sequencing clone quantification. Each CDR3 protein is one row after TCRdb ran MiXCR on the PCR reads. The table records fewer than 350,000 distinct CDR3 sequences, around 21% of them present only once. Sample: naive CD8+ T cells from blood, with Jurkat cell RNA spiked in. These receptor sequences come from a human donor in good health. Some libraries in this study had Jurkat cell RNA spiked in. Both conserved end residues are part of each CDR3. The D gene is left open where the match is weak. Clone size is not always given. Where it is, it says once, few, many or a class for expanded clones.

TGTGCCAGCAGTCCCGGCCACTCCTACGAGCAGTACTTC CASSPGHSYEQYF many . TRBJ2-7 TRBV12-3/TRBV12-4
TGTGCCATTTCTCCGAATGACAAAAACATTCAGTACTTC CAISPNDKNIQYF many . TRBJ2-4 TRBV3-1
TGCGCCAGCAGCCAAGACCGGGGCAGGTATACGCAGTATTTT CASSQDRGRYTQYF few . TRBJ2-3 TRBV4-3
TGCGCCAGCAGCTGGGGGGGGGGGGACAGGGCAATCCCTGAAGCTTTCTTT CASSWGGGDRAIPEAFF few TRBD1 TRBJ1-1 TRBV5-1
TGTGCCAGCAGCCAGGGGGGGGTCTACGAGCAGTACTTC CASSQGGVYEQYF many . TRBJ2-7 TRBV12-3/TRBV12-4
TGTGCCAGCAGTGAAAACAGCCCAGCGGGGATAACCTACGAGCAGTACTTC CASSENSPAGITYEQYF many TRBD2 TRBJ2-7 TRBV2
TGTGCCAGCAGCTTGGGGGACTGGGAGCTGTTTTTT CASSLGDWELFF many . TRBJ2-2 TRBV5-6
TGCAGCGTTGAAGAGGAGAACACCGGGGAGCTGTTTTTT CSVEEENTGELFF many . TRBJ2-2 TRBV29-1
TGTGCCAGCAGCTTAGGGGAAGGGGGGGCTGTAACTGGGGCCAACGTCCTGACTTTC CASSLGEGGAVTGANVLTF . . TRBJ2-6 TRBV13
TGTGCCAGCAGCGAAAGCGGGTCCTCCTACAATGAGCAGCTCTTC CASSESGSSYNEQLF . . TRBJ2-1 TRBV25-1
TGTGCCAGCAGCTCCAATAGCGGGGGGGGCAGTGATACGCAGTATTTT CASSSNSGGGSDTQYF many TRBD2 TRBJ2-3 TRBV7-6
TGCGCCAGCAGCTTGGAGTCACCATCGTACCAAGAGACCCAGTACTTC CASSLESPSYQETQYF many . TRBJ2-5 TRBV5-1
TGCGCCAGCAGCCAAGATAGAGCGCGAGCTGGCTCCTACGAGCAGTACTTC CASSQDRARAGSYEQYF . . TRBJ2-7 TRBV4-3
TGCAGTGCTAGAAAGCGGGGACTAACAGATACGCAGTGTTTT CSARKRGLTDTQCF once TRBD2 TRBJ2-3 TRBV20-1
TGTGCCAGCAGCCAACATTGGGGGGCAGAGACCCAGTACTTC CASSQHWGAETQYF many . TRBJ2-5 TRBV16
TGTGCCAGCAGTTGGGGACAGTCCCGCACAGATACGCAGTATTTT CASSWGQSRTDTQYF many TRBD1 TRBJ2-3 TRBV28
TGCGCCAGCAGCCACCAAGCAAACAGGGTTGGCACTGAAGCTTTCTTT CASSHQANRVGTEAFF . . TRBJ1-1 TRBV4-1
TGCAGTGCTCTAGCGGGAGGGCCTCACGAGCAGTACTTC CSALAGGPHEQYF many TRBD2 TRBJ2-7 TRBV20-1
TGTGCCAGCAGCTTAGACTTCGGCGCTGAAGCTTTCTTT CASSLDFGAEAFF many . TRBJ1-1 TRBV7-9
TGTGCCAGCAGTCCGACAGGCAGGGGGACTGAAGCTTTCTTT CASSPTGRGTEAFF many TRBD1 TRBJ1-1 TRBV12-3/TRBV12-4